The present T cell receptor (beta chain) was sequenced within a study of blood T cell repertoires in COVID-19. Study-level information: The origin of the acute and convalescent COVID-19 samples was the United States, Italy and Spain. The cDNA or gDNA used as material had been derived from T cells, B-cell-depleted T cells, or PBMCs.

Per the original data handling: The assay estimated nucleated cells by amplifying reference gene primers. Using immunoSEQ multiplex PCR, the repertoire was profiled, and TCRdb retains in-frame clones only, with some absent. The V and J calls and the clone size are those of that table, but D and trimming were determined from the DNA. The data contain 130,000 or so clones, about four fifths of them singletons. Source material: peripheral blood. This TCR was sampled from an elderly woman with acute or convalescent COVID-19.

CDR3 nucleotide sequence: TGCAGCGTTGAGGGAGGGCCACACGAGCAGTACTTC. Translating it yields CSVEGGPHEQYF. The genes are TRBV29-1 and TRBJ2-7; 7 bases are a match to TRBD2. The CDR3 runs to 12 residues. In germline, CDR1 is SQVTM, CDR2 ANQGSEA. V shed 3 bases and J 5 bases; nucleotides not matched to a gene: 4.